Described below is a single T cell receptor beta chain sequence and its context. This sample is part of a study of blood T cell repertoires in COVID-19. Sequencing used immunoSEQ multiplex PCR; TCRdb keeps in-frame clones, though not all of them. The sample lists about 260,000 clones, 88% occurring once. The CDR3 has 14 residues. Trimming took 1 base from V and 4 from J, leaving 14 bases between them. Germline V gene sequence: CDR1 SQVTM, CDR2 ANQGSEA. Material: peripheral blood. This chain uses TRBV29-1 with TRBJ2-7; maybe TRBD1 (6 bases). The TCR was taken from a human donor in a cohort sampled during active COVID-19. CDR3 region: CSVEGPGEEYEQYF. The CDR3 nucleotides are TGCAGCGTTGAAGGCCCAGGGGAAGAGTACGAGCAGTACTTC.